Listed here is a single T cell receptor beta chain. Its antigen is not known. Using immunoSEQ multiplex PCR, the repertoire was profiled, and TCRdb retains in-frame clones only, with some absent. The top ten clones hold under 0.3% of a sample with about 9,100 clones, roughly 98% of them seen once. This sample stems from a study of T cells after posttransplantation cyclophosphamide. Points from the study as a whole: Blood and skin or GI T cell repertoires showed limited TRB overlap.

Germline V gives CDR1 SEHNR, CDR2 FQNEAQ (reference sequence). CDR3 length: 14 residues. V was pared by 5 bases and J by 7 bases, with 17 bases between. The related graft donor's blood sample was taken on the day of bone marrow donation. Cells defined as naive were viable CD3+CD4+ or CD3+CD8+ and CCR7+CD45RA+CD45RO-CD95-CD27+CD28+. What was sequenced was naive CD8+ T cells sorted from PBMCs. The gene calls are TRBV7-9 and TRBJ1-1, with D unclear. This receptor was identified in a man aged 50 to 60 in good health, CMV-negative, and a related stem cell transplant donor. CDR3 loop: CASSSRGGGLEAFF. CDR3 DNA sequence: TGTGCCAGCAGCAGTAGAGGAGGAGGGCTTGAAGCTTTCTTT.